This entry lists 19 T cell receptor beta chains sequenced from one sample in a study of blood T cell repertoires in COVID-19. Sequenced by immunoSEQ multiplex PCR; TCRdb stores in-frame clones only, minus some. The table lists 350,000 or so clones, around 87% of them singletons. Material for sequencing was peripheral blood. The receptors here all came from a man younger than 35 with active or convalescent COVID-19.

The table lists this clone with many counts. The rearrangement joins TRBV2 to TRBJ1-1; D call uncertain. CDR1 and CDR2 (germline): SNHLY, FYNNEI. Between the trimmed V and J ends, which lost 1 base and 1 base, there was a span of 4 bases. The CDR3 length is 13 residues. The CDR3 bases are TGTGCCAGCAGTGAAGAGCCGAACACTGAAGCTTTCTTT. Protein product: CASSEEPNTEAFF. Full variable domain (outside the CDR3, taken from reference TRBV2 and TRBJ1-1): EPEVTQTPSHQVTQMGQEVILRCVPISNHLYFYWYRQILGQKVEFLVSFYNNEISEKSEIFDDQFSVERPDGSNFTLKIRSTKLEDSAMYFCASSEEPNTEAFFGQGTRLTVV.

In this sample, this clone turned up a few times. This chain links TRBV5-1 with TRBJ1-4; 8 bases align to TRBD1. V dropped 4 bases and J dropped 5; count of bases not matched to a gene: 7. Per the germline V gene, CDR1 is SGHRS and CDR2 is YFSETQ. The CDR3 sequence is 15 residues long. CDR3 bases: TGCGCCAGCAGCCCTGGGCGGACAGGGAATGAAAAACTGTTTTTT. The encoded protein is CASSPGRTGNEKLFF.

The chain links TRBV19 to TRBJ1-3; the D is unclear. Germline V gives CDR1 LNHDA, CDR2 SQIVND (reference sequence). This CDR3 has 14 residues. Trimming cost V 0 bases and J 0 bases, with 3 bases left between them. CDR3 bases: TGTGCCAGTAGTATAGAGAGCTCTGGAAACACCATATATTTT. It yields the protein CASSIESSGNTIYF.

The chain has TRBV7-3 and TRBJ1-6; D gene ambiguous. CDR1 and CDR2 from the germline V gene are SGHTA and FQGTGA. CDR3 length equals 13 residues. The ends were cut back, 5 bases at V and 9 bases at J, with 11 bases in the middle. The CDR3 reads CASSPYRGSPLHF. The CDR3 DNA is TGTGCCAGCAGCCCCTACCGAGGTTCACCCCTCCACTTT. Based on the CDR3 plus reference TRBV7-3 and TRBJ1-6, the full variable domain is GAGVSQTPSNKVTEKGKYVELRCDPISGHTALYWYRQSLGQGPEFLIYFQGTGAADDSGLPNDRFFAVRPEGSVSTLKIQRTERGDSAVYLCASSPYRGSPLHFGNGTRLTVT.

Remarks on this clone: At one of its ends the junction is not consistent with the germline gene, which may arise from a read error. The rearrangement uses TRBV7-7 and TRBJ2-5; 7 bases fit TRBD2. The CDR3 sequence is 14 residues long. Germline assignment: CDR1 SSHAT and CDR2 FNYEAQ (reference sequence). The CDR3 spells CASSRGSGAETQYF. The CDR3 bases are TGTGCTAGCAGCCGCGGGAGCGGTGCGGAGACCCAGTACTTC.

This chain links TRBV29-1 with TRBJ1-2; TRBD1 is a possible D gene (5 bases). Per germline, CDR1 SQVTM and CDR2 ANQGSEA. Deletions cut 1 base from V and 6 bases from J, with 9 bases between. The CDR3 is 12 residues long. CDR3 sequence reads: CSVEVGGHGYTF. The DNA of the CDR3 is TGCAGCGTTGAAGTGGGGGGACATGGCTACACCTTC. Filled out from reference TRBV29-1 and TRBJ1-2, the complete variable domain reads SAVISQKPSRDICQRGTSLTIQCQVDSQVTMMFWYRQQPGQSLTLIATANQGSEATYESGFVIDKFPISRPNLTFSTLTVSNMSPEDSSIYLCSVEVGGHGYTFGSGTRLTVV.

The genes are TRBV10-3 and TRBJ2-2, with 7 bases identical to TRBD2. Trimming cost V 4 bases and J 3 bases; bases outside gene matches: 5. This CDR3 is built from 15 residues. Germline V CDR1 and CDR2: ENHRY, SYGVKD. Written as DNA, the CDR3 is TGTGCCATCAGTGCTCCTAGCGGCGACACCGGGGAGCTGTTTTTT. Its translation is CAISAPSGDTGELFF.

A single count supports this clone. V and J are TRBV7-6 and TRBJ2-5, with 7 bases identical to TRBD2. Germline V gene lookup returns CDR1 SGHVS and CDR2 FNYEAQ. The CDR3 contains 15 residues. V trimming: 6 bases; J trimming: 2 bases; junction bases outside the gene matches: 9. In nucleotides, the CDR3 is TGTGCCAGCAGTTCGACGGGGGGATTTCAAGAGACCCAGTACTTC. It specifies CASSSTGGFQETQYF. Combining the CDR3 with reference TRBV7-6 and TRBJ2-5 gives the whole variable domain GAGVSQSPRYKVTKRGQDVALRCDPISGHVSLYWYRQALGQGPEFLTYFNYEAQQDKSGLPNDRFSAERPEGSISTLTIQRTEQRDSAMYRCASSSTGGFQETQYFGPGTRLLVL.

In this sample, this clone turned up a few times. This chain connects TRBV24-1 to TRBJ1-5; 11 bases are shared with TRBD1. After removal of 4 bases from V and 0 bases from J, the junction contained 7 bases not matched to a gene. CDR1 and CDR2 (germline): KGHDR, SFDVKD. The CDR3 contains 18 residues. As DNA, the CDR3 is TGTGCCACCAGTGAGTCCGGGACAGGGGGTTATAGCAATCAGCCCCAGCATTTT. Translating gives CATSESGTGGYSNQPQHF.

The chain links TRBV7-2 to TRBJ1-5, with 12 bases fitting TRBD1. Germline trimming cut 5 bases from V and 5 bases from J; bases unmatched to any gene: 16. This CDR3 comprises 19 residues. Germline V lookup: CDR1 SGHTA, CDR2 FQGNSA. In DNA, the CDR3 is TGTGCCAGCAGCCTAGGGCCGGGACAGGGGGCTTGGCTTGATCAGCCCCAGCATTTT. Encoded protein: CASSLGPGQGAWLDQPQHF.

This clone was recorded a few times. The chain has TRBV4-2 and TRBJ2-3, with D perhaps TRBD1 (6 bases). This CDR3 contains 14 residues. V lost 6 bases to trimming and J lost 2 bases, with 12 bases between them. Germline V gene data show CDR1 as LGHNA and CDR2 as YNFKEQ. DNA for the CDR3: TGTGCCAGCAGTTATAGACAGGACACAGATACGCAGTATTTT. Translation: CASSYRQDTDTQYF.

The V gene is TRBV5-1, the J gene TRBJ2-7, with D possibly matching TRBD2 (6 bases). Germline V lookup: CDR1 SGHRS, CDR2 YFSETQ. The CDR3 consists of 14 residues. V was cut by 4 bases and J by 3 bases, with 14 bases left in between. The CDR3 reads CASSPAVAVYEQYF. The DNA for the CDR3 is TGCGCCAGCAGCCCGGCGGTAGCGGTCTACGAGCAGTACTTC.

The CDR3 DNA follows: TGTGCCAGTAGTATCGGACTGATGGTGGCCACAGATACGCAGTATTTT. It encodes CASSIGLMVATDTQYF. J is TRBJ2-3 and V is TRBV19; tentative D call: TRBD2 (5 bases). V shed 3 bases and J shed 2 bases, with 15 bases lying between them. CDR1 LNHDA and CDR2 SQIVND come from the germline V gene (reference sequence). The CDR3 has 16 residues.

This chain uses TRBV5-6 with TRBJ2-3, with D maybe TRBD1 (5 bases). The germline gives CDR1 SGHDT, CDR2 YYEEEE. Trimming left V 2 bases short and J 1 base short, with 17 bases between. The CDR3 spans 17 residues. The CDR3 here is CASSFNTGGGGTDTQYF. The CDR3 region has the DNA TGTGCCAGCAGCTTCAATACAGGTGGTGGGGGCACAGATACGCAGTATTTT.

This clone was observed a single time. The chain recombines TRBV7-2 with TRBJ2-1; D remains ambiguous. V was clipped by 6 bases and J by 0 bases, with 12 bases between them. The V gene's germline CDR1 is SGHTA and CDR2 FQGNSA. CDR3 length: 15 residues. The CDR3 is CASSMKVSSYNEQFF. DNA for the CDR3: TGTGCCAGCAGTATGAAAGTGAGCTCCTACAATGAGCAGTTCTTC.

The chain carries TRBV29-1 and TRBJ2-1; TRBD2 might be the D (5 bases). The CDR3 has 11 residues. V was trimmed by 6 bases and J by 6 bases, leaving 9 bases between them. Germline V gives CDR1 SQVTM, CDR2 ANQGSEA. This chain's CDR3 is CSVRVFNEQFF. The CDR3 DNA sequence: TGCAGCGTGCGGGTCTTCAATGAGCAGTTCTTC.

V is TRBV7-8 and J is TRBJ1-5, with D perhaps TRBD1 (5 bases). CDR3 size: 14 residues. Trimming removed 5 bases at V and 8 bases at J, with 16 bases between. Per germline, CDR1 SGHVS and CDR2 FQNEAQ. The CDR3 DNA reads TGTGCCAGCAGCGCGGACGGGGGTATTAAGCCCCAGCATTTT. Translated, it gives CASSADGGIKPQHF.

The genes are TRBV24-1 and TRBJ2-3; 7 bases agree with TRBD1. With 5 bases clipped from V and 6 bases from J, the junction kept 13 bases outside the gene matches. Germline values: CDR1 KGHDR, CDR2 SFDVKD. The CDR3 totals 16 residues. This CDR3 reads CATSAWGTATQDTQYF. The CDR3 nucleotides read TGTGCCACCAGTGCCTGGGGGACAGCGACACAGGATACGCAGTATTTT.

This chain links TRBV30 with TRBJ2-7, with a weak D call TRBD2 (5 bases). Germline V CDR1 and CDR2: GTSNPN, SVGIG (reference sequence). The CDR3 covers 13 residues. Trimming took off 3 bases at V and 2 bases at J, with 11 bases between the two ends. The CDR3 is CAWSLGDPYEQYF. The CDR3 DNA follows: TGTGCCTGGAGCCTCGGGGATCCCTACGAGCAGTACTTC.